The entry that follows covers one T cell receptor beta chain sequence. Original processing notes: Estimated nucleated cell counts came from reference gene primer amplification. The assay was immunoSEQ multiplex PCR, and TCRdb's table has in-frame clones only and misses some. From that table come the V and J calls and clone size; the DNA was used to work out D and trimming. The table shows roughly 220,000 clones, with around 86% occurring only once. The V gene lost 3 bases and the J gene lost 8 bases, with 19 bases spanning the gap. The CDR3 sequence is 16 residues long. Germline V gene data show CDR1 as SNHLY and CDR2 as FYNNEI. The sample belongs to a study of blood T cell repertoires in COVID-19. Overall study context: Both acute and convalescent COVID-19 samples were obtained from the United States, Italy and Spain.

The J gene is TRBJ1-4, the V gene TRBV2; D ambiguous. The origin of this receptor is a woman aged 45-59 years with COVID-19, enrolled during active disease. Sequenced: peripheral blood. CDR3 residues: CASSDWAGVDGEKLFF. The DNA for the CDR3 is TGTGCCAGCAGTGACTGGGCCGGGGTAGATGGGGAAAAACTGTTTTTT.